The T cell receptor beta chain under discussion was sequenced for a study of blood T cell repertoires in COVID-19. Original data processing: By means of reference gene primer amplification, nucleated cell counts were estimated. Repertoires were generated with immunoSEQ multiplex PCR, while TCRdb's copy carries only in-frame clones and drops some. V and J calls and clone size are given by that table; D and trimming were obtained from the DNA. The sample lists over 100,000 clones, over 70% occurring once. This CDR3 spans 14 amino acids. The germline CDR1 and CDR2 sequences are SNHLY and FYNNEI. The V end lost 6 bases, the J end lost 2 bases, and 13 bases lay between the germline ends.

The clonotype originates from a human donor in a cohort sampled during active or convalescent COVID-19. This chain uses TRBV2 with TRBJ2-5; D is possibly TRBD2 (5 bases). Source material: peripheral blood. CDR3 DNA: TGTGCCAGCAGGGAGCTAGGCGGGCAAGAGACCCAGTACTTC. Amino acids: CASRELGGQETQYF.